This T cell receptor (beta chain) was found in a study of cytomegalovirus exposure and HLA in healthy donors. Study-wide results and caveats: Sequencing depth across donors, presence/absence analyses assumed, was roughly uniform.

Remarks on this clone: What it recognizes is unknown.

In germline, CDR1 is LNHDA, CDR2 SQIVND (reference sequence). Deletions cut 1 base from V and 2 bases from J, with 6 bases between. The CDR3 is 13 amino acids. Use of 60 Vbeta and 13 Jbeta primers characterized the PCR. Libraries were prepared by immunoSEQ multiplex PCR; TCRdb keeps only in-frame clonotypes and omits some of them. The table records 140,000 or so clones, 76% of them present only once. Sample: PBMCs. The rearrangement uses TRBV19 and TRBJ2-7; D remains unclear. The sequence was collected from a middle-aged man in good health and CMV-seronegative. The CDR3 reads CASSIGATYEQYF. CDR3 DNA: TGTGCCAGTAGTATAGGAGCAACCTACGAGCAGTACTTC.